The 25 T cell receptor beta chains below come from one sample, sequenced in a study of T-cell reconstitution after alpha-beta-depleted transplantation in children (dated by TCRdb to about 2016). The sample's treatment or condition label, decoded: allogeneic hematopoietic cell transplantation with graft depleted of TCRalphabeta T cells and CD19 B cells. Libraries came from PCR. The reads were generated on an Illumina HiSeq 2500. TCR libraries were prepared with molecular barcoding, using unique molecular identifiers to normalize TCRbeta repertoire quantification. The public sequencing data were trimmed at Q25 with fastp and processed into clonotypes with MiXCR by TCRdb, which kept only in-frame beta chains. Rows merge per CDR3 protein into single entries with the most common DNA and genes. In all, the sample holds approximately 630,000 distinct CDR3 sequences, and under 15% of those were seen once. The ten largest clones capture around 0.8% of the sample.

The sample here was PBMCs, taken before TCRalphabeta/CD19-depleted stem cell transplant. Receptor source: a girl aged 2 to 10 with congenital amegakaryocytic thrombocytopenia, due to receive a stem cell transplant.

This clonotype was counted ten times or more. The chain uses TRBV12-3 or TRBV12-4 and TRBJ2-2; 7 nucleotides agree with TRBD2. V gave up 6 bases and J gave up 4 bases; unmatched junction bases: 11. This CDR3 spans 16 amino acids. The CDR3 loop reads CASSLHSAGFTGELFF. The CDR3 DNA is TGTGCCAGCAGCCTCCATTCAGCGGGATTCACCGGGGAGCTGTTTTTT.

This clonotype has just a few counts. The chain recombines TRBV20-1 with TRBJ2-5; possible D gene TRBD1, 5 bases. Trimming cost V 5 bases and J 4 bases, with 8 bases left between them. The CDR3 runs to 11 residues. In germline, CDR1 is DFQATT, CDR2 SNEGSKA (reference sequence). The CDR3 nucleotides read TGCAGTGCTTATAGGGGAGAGACCCAGTACTTC. Protein product: CSAYRGETQYF.

V is TRBV20-1 and J is TRBJ2-7; 9 bases are shared with TRBD2. J was trimmed by 3 bases and V by 6 bases; bases with no gene match: 9. The length of the CDR3 is 14 residues. Germline V gene lookup returns CDR1 DFQATT and CDR2 SNEGSKA (reference sequence). As DNA, the CDR3 is TGCAGTGCCCCCCCGGCTAGCGGGGACTACGAGCAGTACTTC. This codes for CSAPPASGDYEQYF.

The V call is TRBV2, the J call TRBJ2-5; maybe TRBD1 (6 bases). The length of the CDR3 is 14 residues. The V gene lost 6 bases and the J gene lost 4 bases, with 15 bases spanning the gap. Per germline, CDR1 SNHLY and CDR2 FYNNEI. In nucleotides, the CDR3 is TGTGCCAGCAGGGGGATACAGGGCAGAGAGACCCAGTACTTC. This sequence encodes CASRGIQGRETQYF.

Many counts were recorded for this clonotype. The rearrangement uses TRBV5-5 and TRBJ2-2; no definite D call. Trimming stripped 1 base from V and 3 bases from J, with 10 bases between. The CDR3 consists of 15 residues. Germline assignment: CDR1 SGHKS and CDR2 YYEKEE (reference sequence). The DNA for the CDR3 is TGTGCCAGCAGCTTGCCCAGCAGATACACCGGGGAGCTGTTTTTT. Its protein product is CASSLPSRYTGELFF.

This clonotype was seen many times. CDR3 DNA: TGCGCCAGCAGCTTCGGGACAGGGAACTATGGCTACACCTTC. Amino acids: CASSFGTGNYGYTF. The rearrangement joins TRBV5-1 to TRBJ1-2; TRBD1 matches 9 bases. V trimming: 2 bases; J trimming: 2 bases; junction bases outside the gene matches: 1. Germline lookup yields CDR1 SGHRS and CDR2 YFSETQ. The length of the CDR3 is 14 residues.

This clonotype showed up just a few times. This sequence joins TRBV28 and TRBJ1-4; D possibly corresponds to TRBD1 (6 bases). Trimming took off 1 base at V and 8 bases at J, with 20 bases between the two ends. The length of the CDR3 is 17 residues. Germline V gives CDR1 MDHEN, CDR2 SYDVKM. The CDR3 nucleotides read TGTGCCAGCAGTTTATTCCTCCACCAGGGGAGCGGAGAAAAACTGTTTTTT. This gives the protein CASSLFLHQGSGEKLFF. The whole variable domain, remainder taken from reference TRBV28 and TRBJ1-4, is DVKVTQSSRYLVKRTGEKVFLECVQDMDHENMFWYRQDPGLGLRLIYFSYDVKMKEKGDIPEGYSVSREKKERFSLILESASTNQTSMYLCASSLFLHQGSGEKLFFGSGTQLSVL.

Concerning this clonotype itself: A read error may account for a junction end that differs from germline. The chain employs TRBV7-7 and TRBJ2-1; perhaps TRBD1 as D (6 bases). This CDR3 comprises 15 residues. Germline-derived CDR1 and CDR2 are SSHAT and FNYEAQ (reference sequence). The CDR3 reads CASSLGDNSYNELFF. The CDR3 coding sequence is TGTGCCAGCAGCTTAGGGGACAACTCCTACAATGAGCTGTTCTTC.

There are many counts of this clonotype. The rearrangement joins TRBV7-9 to TRBJ1-1, with a weak D call TRBD1 (5 bases). Germline lookup yields CDR1 SEHNR and CDR2 FQNEAQ (reference sequence). This CDR3 has 13 amino acids. V lost 7 bases and J lost 1, with 10 bases in between. CDR3 nucleotides: TGTGCCAGCACCCCCGGGGGGAACACTGAAGCTTTCTTT. Protein product: CASTPGGNTEAFF. Full variable domain (missing parts from reference TRBV7-9 and TRBJ1-1): DTGVSQNPRHKITKRGQNVTFRCDPISEHNRLYWYRQTLGQGPEFLTYFQNEAQLEKSRLLSDRFSAERPKGSFSTLEIQRTEQGDSAMYLCASTPGGNTEAFFGQGTRLTVV.

This clonotype was seen repeatedly, ten times or more. The chain couples TRBV27 to TRBJ2-5; D is perhaps TRBD1 or TRBD2 (5 bases each). The CDR3 contains 13 residues. Germline V gene lookup returns CDR1 MNHEY and CDR2 SMNVEV (reference sequence). The V and J ends lost 4 bases and 2 bases respectively, with 8 bases between them. The CDR3, as DNA: TGTGCCAGCAGTTGGGACGGACAAGAGACCCAGTACTTC. Translated, it gives CASSWDGQETQYF.

This chain joins TRBV7-6 and TRBJ2-1; 8 nucleotides match TRBD2. V shed 5 bases, J shed 6 bases, and the junction held 18 bases outside the gene matches. This CDR3 is 18 amino acids long. The germline gives CDR1 SGHVS, CDR2 FNYEAQ. As DNA, the CDR3 is TGTGCCAGCAGCCTCAGGGCCGGGAGGGCCCCAGATAGCAATGAGCAGTTCTTC. Amino acids: CASSLRAGRAPDSNEQFF.

This rearrangement joins TRBV10-3 to TRBJ1-1; a possible D gene is TRBD1 (5 bases). This CDR3 contains 15 residues. With 2 bases removed from V and 4 bases from J, the gap between germline ends came to 14 bases. The germline gives CDR1 ENHRY, CDR2 SYGVKD. DNA of the CDR3: TGTGCCATCAGTGAGGGGGCCGGGGACTTCACTGAAGCTTTCTTT. Encoded protein: CAISEGAGDFTEAFF.

This clonotype was counted ten times or more. The chain joins TRBV20-1 to TRBJ1-4; D is possibly TRBD1 (6 bases). The germline V gene has CDR1 DFQATT and CDR2 SNEGSKA (reference sequence). The CDR3 loop spans 13 amino acids. Deletions cut 6 bases from V and 5 bases from J, with 13 bases between. Written as DNA, the CDR3 is TGCAGTGCAGACAGGCAGCCGAATGAAAAACTGTTTTTT. It codes for CSADRQPNEKLFF.

There are many counts of this clonotype. The J gene is TRBJ1-4, the V gene TRBV20-1; D is unclear. The CDR3 runs to 14 residues. CDR1 DFQATT and CDR2 SNEGSKA come from the germline V gene (reference sequence). The V end lost 1 base, the J end lost 0 bases, and 6 bases lay between the germline ends. The CDR3 DNA sequence: TGCAGTGCTAGAGTTGGGGCAACTAATGAAAAACTGTTTTTT. This encodes CSARVGATNEKLFF.

In its sample, this clonotype was seen a few times. This CDR3 reads CASSFQGISEQYF. The CDR3 nucleotides read TGTGCCAGCAGTTTTCAGGGGATCAGCGAGCAGTACTTC. J is TRBJ2-7 and V is TRBV12-3 or TRBV12-4, with D possibly matching TRBD1 (6 bases). The V and J ends lost 3 bases and 6 bases respectively, with 12 bases between them. The CDR3 has 13 amino acids.

The table lists this clonotype with many counts. The V call is TRBV7-9, the J call TRBJ1-1; D remains unclear. Germline V gene data show CDR1 as SEHNR and CDR2 as FQNEAQ (reference sequence). With 7 bases removed from V and 2 bases from J, the gap between germline ends came to 14 bases. This CDR3 is built from 14 residues. The CDR3 DNA reads TGTGCCAGCAACCCTCCCCCGGCAAACACTGAAGCTTTCTTT. As protein: CASNPPPANTEAFF.

This clonotype has at least ten counts. The V call is TRBV5-1, the J call TRBJ2-3; D may be TRBD1 (6 bases). Germline CDR1 is SGHRS and CDR2 is YFSETQ. V was trimmed by 7 bases and J by 2 bases, leaving 20 bases between them. The CDR3 loop spans 16 amino acids. DNA for the CDR3: TGCGCCAGCGCAAGGGACACCCCGACGTCCACAGATACGCAGTATTTT. The encoded protein is CASARDTPTSTDTQYF. Variable domain in full (rest from reference TRBV5-1 and TRBJ2-3): KAGVTQTPRYLIKTRGQQVTLSCSPISGHRSVSWYQQTPGQGLQFLFEYFSETQRNKGNFPGRFSGRQFSNSRSEMNVSTLELGDSALYLCASARDTPTSTDTQYFGPGTRLTVL.

This chain links TRBV29-1 with TRBJ2-7; 10 bases fit TRBD1. Germline assignment: CDR1 SQVTM and CDR2 ANQGSEA. Germline trimming cut 4 bases from V and 4 bases from J; bases unmatched to any gene: 7. The CDR3 extends over 14 amino acids. CDR3 nucleotide sequence: TGCAGCGTTGGGAGGGACAGGGGCTTTTACGAGCAGTACTTC. Protein product: CSVGRDRGFYEQYF.

There are many counts of this clonotype. The chain recombines TRBV25-1 with TRBJ1-1; no clear D gene. The germline V gene has CDR1 MGHDK and CDR2 SYGVNS. There are 11 residues in the CDR3. The V end lost 5 bases, the J end lost 3 bases, and 4 bases lay between the germline ends. CDR3 nucleotide sequence: TGTGCCAGCAGTTCCCACACTGAAGCTTTCTTT. The encoded protein is CASSSHTEAFF.

This clonotype was seen repeatedly, ten times or more. The genes are TRBV27 and TRBJ2-7, with no clear D. This CDR3 has 15 amino acids. Germline loops: CDR1 MNHEY, CDR2 SMNVEV (reference sequence). Trimming removed 2 bases from V and 4 bases from J, with 15 bases in between. CDR3: CASSLQPLNEYEQYF. DNA of the CDR3: TGTGCCAGCAGTTTACAACCCCTAAACGAATACGAGCAGTACTTC.

This clonotype has a count of ten or more. The chain's CDR3 is CASGLGRGNEKLFF. The CDR3, as DNA: TGTGCTAGTGGTTTGGGCAGGGGTAATGAAAAACTGTTTTTT. The chain couples TRBV12-5 to TRBJ1-4; a possible D gene is TRBD1 (6 bases). V lost 1 base and J lost 4, with 7 bases in between. The CDR3 covers 14 residues. Germline CDR1 LGHNT, CDR2 FRNRAP.

V and J are TRBV3-1 and TRBJ2-1; 15 bases fit TRBD2. The ends lost 0 bases at V and 7 bases at J; junction bases unmatched: 13. The CDR3 loop spans 20 amino acids. Germline CDR1 and CDR2: LGHDT and YNNKEL (reference sequence). CDR3 protein: CASSQDVGLAGGFGINEQFF. In nucleotides, the CDR3 is TGTGCCAGCAGCCAAGACGTAGGACTAGCGGGAGGGTTTGGTATTAATGAGCAGTTCTTC.

This clonotype has a count of ten or more. J is TRBJ2-7 and V is TRBV20-1, with D maybe TRBD1 (6 bases). CDR1 is DFQATT, CDR2 SNEGSKA, per germline (reference sequence). The CDR3 spans 11 residues. Between the trimmed V and J ends, which lost 2 bases and 4 bases, there was a span of 6 bases. The CDR3 is CSARTGYEQYF. CDR3 bases: TGCAGTGCTAGAACAGGGTACGAGCAGTACTTC.

The rearrangement joins TRBV5-1 to TRBJ2-6; possible D gene TRBD1, 6 bases. From germline, CDR1 is SGHRS and CDR2 YFSETQ. This CDR3 comprises 18 residues. Trimming removed 2 bases from V and 2 bases from J, with 17 bases in between. The CDR3 protein is CASSFYRAPPAGANVLTF. For the CDR3, the DNA is TGCGCCAGCAGCTTCTACAGGGCCCCGCCGGCTGGGGCCAACGTCCTGACTTTC.

This clonotype was seen many times. The J gene is TRBJ1-1, the V gene TRBV29-1; D ambiguous. CDR1 SQVTM and CDR2 ANQGSEA come from the germline V gene. V was shortened by 4 bases and J by 0 bases, with 9 bases between the two germline ends. CDR3 length: 13 residues. The CDR3 nucleotides are TGCAGCGTTGTGGAGGAATTGAACACTGAAGCTTTCTTT. Amino acid sequence: CSVVEELNTEAFF.